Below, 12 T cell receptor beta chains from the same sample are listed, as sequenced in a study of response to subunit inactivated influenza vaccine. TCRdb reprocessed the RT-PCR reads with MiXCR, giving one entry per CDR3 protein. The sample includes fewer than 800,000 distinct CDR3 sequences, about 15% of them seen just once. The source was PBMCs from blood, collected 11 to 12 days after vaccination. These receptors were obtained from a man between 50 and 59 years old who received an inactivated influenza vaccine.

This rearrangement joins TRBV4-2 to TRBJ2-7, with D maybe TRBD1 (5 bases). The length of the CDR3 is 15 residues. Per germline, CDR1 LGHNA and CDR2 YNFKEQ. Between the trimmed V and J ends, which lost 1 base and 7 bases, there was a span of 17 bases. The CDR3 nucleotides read TGTGCCAGCAGCCAAGTAGGGCAGGGAATAGGGGAGCAGTACTTC. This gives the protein CASSQVGQGIGEQYF.

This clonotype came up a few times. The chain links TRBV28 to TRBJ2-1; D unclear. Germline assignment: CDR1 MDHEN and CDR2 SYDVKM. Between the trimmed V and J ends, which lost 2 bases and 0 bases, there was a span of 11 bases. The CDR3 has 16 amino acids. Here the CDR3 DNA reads TGTGCCAGCAGTTTAGTGGCAGGTCCCTCCTACAATGAGCAGTTCTTC. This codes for CASSLVAGPSYNEQFF.

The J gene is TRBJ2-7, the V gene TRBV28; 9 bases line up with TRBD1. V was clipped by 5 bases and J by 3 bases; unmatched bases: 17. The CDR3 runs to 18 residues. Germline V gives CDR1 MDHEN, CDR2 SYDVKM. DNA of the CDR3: TGTGCCAGCAGTCATCCGGGACAGGGCTTTACTACTAACTACGAGCAGTACTTC. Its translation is CASSHPGQGFTTNYEQYF. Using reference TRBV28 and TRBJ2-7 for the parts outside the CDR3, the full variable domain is DVKVTQSSRYLVKRTGEKVFLECVQDMDHENMFWYRQDPGLGLRLIYFSYDVKMKEKGDIPEGYSVSREKKERFSLILESASTNQTSMYLCASSHPGQGFTTNYEQYFGPGTRLTVT.

CDR3 protein: CASSQRQGGVGYTF. CDR3 nucleotide sequence: TGTGCCAGCAGCCAAAGACAGGGAGGAGTTGGCTACACCTTC. This chain connects TRBV9 to TRBJ1-2, with 7 bases matching TRBD1. V lost 4 bases and J lost 7; bases outside the gene matches: 10. The CDR3 is made up of 14 amino acids. Germline V lookup: CDR1 SGDLS, CDR2 YYNGEE.

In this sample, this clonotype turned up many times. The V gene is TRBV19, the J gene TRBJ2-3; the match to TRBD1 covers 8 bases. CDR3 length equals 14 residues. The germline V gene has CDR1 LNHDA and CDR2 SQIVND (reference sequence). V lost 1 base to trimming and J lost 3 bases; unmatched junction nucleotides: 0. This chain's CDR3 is CASSIGQGTDTQYF. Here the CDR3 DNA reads TGTGCCAGTAGTATAGGACAGGGGACAGATACGCAGTATTTT.

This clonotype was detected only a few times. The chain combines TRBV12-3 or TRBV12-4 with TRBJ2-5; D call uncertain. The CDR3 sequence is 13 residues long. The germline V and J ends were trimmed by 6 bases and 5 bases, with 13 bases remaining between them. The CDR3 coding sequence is TGTGCCAGCAGGGGTACTAATGGGGAGACCCAGTACTTC. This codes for CASRGTNGETQYF.

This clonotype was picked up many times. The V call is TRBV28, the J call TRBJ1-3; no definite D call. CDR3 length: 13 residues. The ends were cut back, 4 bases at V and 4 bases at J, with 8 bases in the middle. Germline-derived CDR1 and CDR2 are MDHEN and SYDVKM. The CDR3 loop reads CASSSVLGNTIYF. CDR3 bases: TGTGCCAGCAGTTCTGTGTTGGGAAACACCATATATTTT.

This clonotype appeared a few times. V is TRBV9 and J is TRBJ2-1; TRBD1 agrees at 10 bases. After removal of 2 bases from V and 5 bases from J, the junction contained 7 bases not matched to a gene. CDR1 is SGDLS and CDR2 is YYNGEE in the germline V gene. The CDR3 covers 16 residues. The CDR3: CASSVRTGGGNNEQFF. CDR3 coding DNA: TGTGCCAGCAGCGTCCGGACAGGGGGGGGTAACAATGAGCAGTTCTTC.

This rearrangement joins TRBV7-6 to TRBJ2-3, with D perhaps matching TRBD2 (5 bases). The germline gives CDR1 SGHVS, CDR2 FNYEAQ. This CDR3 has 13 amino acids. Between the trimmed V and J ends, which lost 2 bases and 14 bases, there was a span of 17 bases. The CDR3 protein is CASSLTASPPRYF. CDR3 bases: TGTGCCAGCAGCTTAACCGCTAGCCCGCCTAGGTATTTT.

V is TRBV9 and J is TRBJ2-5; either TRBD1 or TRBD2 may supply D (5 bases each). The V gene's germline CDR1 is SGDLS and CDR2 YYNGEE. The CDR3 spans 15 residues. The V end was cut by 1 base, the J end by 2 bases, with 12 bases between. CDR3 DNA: TGTGCCAGCAGCGTATATGGGGGAGCACAAGAGACCCAGTACTTC. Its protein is CASSVYGGAQETQYF.

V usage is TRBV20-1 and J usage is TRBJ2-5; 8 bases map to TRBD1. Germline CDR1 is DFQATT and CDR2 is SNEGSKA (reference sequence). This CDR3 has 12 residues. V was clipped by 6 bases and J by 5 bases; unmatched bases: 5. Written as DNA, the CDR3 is TGCAGTGCGACAGGGGTCTTCGAGACCCAGTACTTC. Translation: CSATGVFETQYF.

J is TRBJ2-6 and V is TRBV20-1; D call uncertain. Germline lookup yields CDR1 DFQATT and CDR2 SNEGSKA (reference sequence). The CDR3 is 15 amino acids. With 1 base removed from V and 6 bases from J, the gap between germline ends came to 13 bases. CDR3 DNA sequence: TGCAGTGCTAGAGGCCCTCTTAACGAGGCCAACGTCCTGACTTTC. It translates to CSARGPLNEANVLTF.